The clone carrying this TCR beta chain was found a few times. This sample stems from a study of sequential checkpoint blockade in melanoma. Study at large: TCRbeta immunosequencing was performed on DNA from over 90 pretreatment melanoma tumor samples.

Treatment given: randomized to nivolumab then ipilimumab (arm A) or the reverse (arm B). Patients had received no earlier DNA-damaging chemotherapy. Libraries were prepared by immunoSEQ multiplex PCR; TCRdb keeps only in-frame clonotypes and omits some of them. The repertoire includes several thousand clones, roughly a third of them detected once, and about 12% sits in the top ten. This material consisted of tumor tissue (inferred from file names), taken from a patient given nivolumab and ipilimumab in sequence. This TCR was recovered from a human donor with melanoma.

CDR3: CASSPIPGENTEAFF. CDR3 coding DNA: TGCGCCAGCAGCCCAATACCGGGAGAGAACACTGAAGCTTTCTTT. The rearrangement uses TRBV1 and TRBJ1-1. TRBV1 is a listed pseudogene. The CDR3 is 15 residues long.